Each of the 19 T cell receptor beta chains below was sequenced from the same sample in a study of cytomegalovirus exposure and HLA in healthy donors. Primers: 60 Vbeta forward and 13 Jbeta reverse. The assay was immunoSEQ multiplex PCR, and TCRdb's table has in-frame clones only and misses some. The sample shows around 190,000 clones, 75% to 80% of them seen only once. Specimen: PBMCs. Source of these receptors: a female donor in good health and CMV-seronegative.

The genes are TRBV7-2 and TRBJ2-1; 11 bases fit TRBD2. Germline CDR1 reads SGHTA; CDR2 reads FQGNSA. V dropped 1 base and J dropped 5; count of bases not matched to a gene: 10. CDR3 length equals 18 residues. The chain's CDR3 is CASSLVLLAGGKDNEQFF. The CDR3 nucleotides are TGTGCCAGCAGCTTAGTCCTGCTAGCGGGGGGTAAAGACAATGAGCAGTTCTTC.

For this clone: One end of the junction varies from germline; a read error may be responsible. The chain combines TRBV7-9 with TRBJ1-1; TRBD1 matches 7 bases. Germline V gene sequence: CDR1 SEHNR, CDR2 FQNEAQ (reference sequence). CDR3 length: 13 amino acids. The CDR3 sequence: CSSSSQGYTEAFF. As DNA, the CDR3 is TGTTCCAGCAGCTCACAGGGGTACACTGAAGCTTTCTTT. The full variable domain, completed using reference TRBV7-9 and TRBJ1-1, is DTGVSQNPRHKITKRGQNVTFRCDPISEHNRLYWYRQTLGQGPEFLTYFQNEAQLEKSRLLSDRFSAERPKGSFSTLEIQRTEQGDSAMYLCSSSSQGYTEAFFGQGTRLTVV.

The sample holds one count of this clone. This sequence joins TRBV15 and TRBJ2-1, with TRBD1 matching over 8 bases. The CDR3 is 17 amino acids. V lost 1 base, J lost 8 bases, and 13 bases stayed unmatched. From germline, CDR1 is LNHNV and CDR2 YYDKDF (reference sequence). The CDR3 nucleotides are TGTGCCACCAGCAGAGCCCCACGACAGGGGATGGTTGATGAGCAGTTCTTC. Translation: CATSRAPRQGMVDEQFF.

This chain links TRBV5-4 with TRBJ2-1; weak D call: TRBD2 (5 bases). V lost 4 bases to trimming and J lost 8 bases, with 16 bases between them. Germline CDR1 SGHNT, CDR2 YYREEE (reference sequence). The CDR3 extends over 14 amino acids. CDR3 amino acids: CASSLERASDEQFF. The CDR3 DNA sequence: TGTGCCAGCAGCCTGGAGAGGGCGAGCGATGAGCAGTTCTTC.

This sequence joins TRBV2 and TRBJ2-7; 8 nucleotides align to TRBD1. The CDR3 length is 16 residues. Germline CDR1 SNHLY, CDR2 FYNNEI. V trimming: 8 bases; J trimming: 6 bases; junction bases outside the gene matches: 18. CDR3 sequence: CASLPDRPRGLSEQYF. The CDR3 DNA sequence: TGTGCCAGCCTGCCCGACAGACCCAGGGGGCTTAGCGAGCAGTACTTC.

This chain connects TRBV15 to TRBJ1-6; TRBD1 agrees at 7 bases. The CDR3 consists of 17 residues. Per the germline V gene, CDR1 is LNHNV and CDR2 is YYDKDF (reference sequence). Germline trimming cut 4 bases from V and 0 bases from J; bases unmatched to any gene: 6. CDR3 amino acids: CATSIGTESSYNSPLHF. In DNA form, the CDR3 reads TGTGCCACCAGCATAGGGACAGAGAGCTCCTATAATTCACCCCTCCACTTT.

The J gene is TRBJ2-5, the V gene TRBV11-3; D is unclear. CDR1 SGHNT and CDR2 YENEEA come from the germline V gene. The CDR3 has 14 residues. The ends were cut back, 0 bases at V and 0 bases at J, with 5 bases in the middle. CDR3 protein: CASSLDPYQETQYF. The CDR3 bases are TGTGCCAGCAGCTTAGATCCGTACCAAGAGACCCAGTACTTC.

The gene calls are TRBV30 and TRBJ1-2; D call uncertain. Germline CDR1 is GTSNPN and CDR2 is SVGIG (reference sequence). This CDR3 is built from 15 residues. Trimming removed 3 bases at V and 1 base at J, with 15 bases between. CDR3 amino acids: CAWRFLVADNYGYTF. The CDR3 DNA reads TGTGCCTGGAGGTTTTTGGTCGCGGATAACTATGGCTACACCTTC.

The chain carries TRBV28 and TRBJ2-7; TRBD2 aligns across 10 bases. Germline CDR1 is MDHEN and CDR2 is SYDVKM. This CDR3 has 17 residues. The ends lost 6 bases at V and 5 bases at J; junction bases unmatched: 16. The CDR3 nucleotides read TGTGCCAGCAGCATAATGGGAGCTAGCGGGAGTATCGACGAGCAGTACTTC. It translates to CASSIMGASGSIDEQYF.

The gene calls are TRBV28 and TRBJ2-2, with a possible D match to TRBD2 (6 bases). From germline, CDR1 is MDHEN and CDR2 SYDVKM. V gave up 2 bases and J gave up 3 bases, with 7 bases separating them. The CDR3 runs 14 residues. CDR3 DNA sequence: TGTGCCAGCAGTTTAGCGGGACACACCGGGGAGCTGTTTTTT. This translates into CASSLAGHTGELFF.

V is TRBV11-2 and J is TRBJ2-3; weak D call: TRBD2 (6 bases). The germline gives CDR1 SGHAT, CDR2 FQNNGV. The CDR3 consists of 15 residues. Between the trimmed V and J ends, which lost 5 bases and 0 bases, there was a span of 12 bases. CDR3 DNA: TGTGCCAGCAGCCATATTAGCGGTAGCACAGATACGCAGTATTTT. Encoded protein: CASSHISGSTDTQYF. Full variable domain (missing parts from reference TRBV11-2 and TRBJ2-3): EAGVAQSPRYKIIEKRQSVAFWCNPISGHATLYWYQQILGQGPKLLIQFQNNGVVDDSQLPKDRFSAERLKGVDSTLKIQPAKLEDSAVYLCASSHISGSTDTQYFGPGTRLTVL.

CDR3 nucleotide sequence: TGTGCCAGTAGTACGGGGACTGGTAATGAAAAACTGTTTTTT. It is translated as CASSTGTGNEKLFF. The rearrangement joins TRBV19 to TRBJ1-4, with D maybe TRBD1 (5 bases). This CDR3 is built from 14 residues. The germline gives CDR1 LNHDA, CDR2 SQIVND (reference sequence). Deletions cut 4 bases from V and 4 bases from J, with 10 bases between.

Details on this clone: Its ends do not fully match the called genes, so a read error is possible. The chain employs TRBV5-4 and TRBJ1-2; the D gene is possibly TRBD1 (6 bases). Looked up from germline, CDR1 is SGHNT and CDR2 is YYREEE (reference sequence). The CDR3 extends over 14 amino acids. The CDR3 DNA is TGTGCCAGAAGCTTGTACAGGGTGGCATATGGCTACACCTTC. Encoded protein: CARSLYRVAYGYTF.

This clone showed up just a few times. The V and J genes are TRBV13 and TRBJ2-1, with 11 bases matching TRBD2. This CDR3 comprises 15 residues. The germline V gene has CDR1 PRHDT and CDR2 FYEKMQ (reference sequence). V was pared by 0 bases and J by 8 bases, with 3 bases of the junction left unmatched. The CDR3: CASSLGLAGVYEQFF. The DNA of the CDR3 is TGTGCCAGCAGCTTAGGACTAGCGGGGGTTTATGAGCAGTTCTTC.

The chain joins TRBV7-9 to TRBJ2-1; 8 bases agree with TRBD1. Germline CDR1 reads SEHNR; CDR2 reads FQNEAQ (reference sequence). The V gene end was trimmed by 5 bases and the J gene end by 5 bases; junction bases not matched to a gene: 5. This CDR3 is 14 amino acids long. CDR3 sequence reads: CASSPRTGNNEQFF. The CDR3 DNA is TGTGCCAGCAGCCCCAGGACAGGGAACAATGAGCAGTTCTTC.

This clone was recorded only once. This sequence joins TRBV19 and TRBJ2-1, with 11 bases matching TRBD2. This CDR3 spans 16 amino acids. Germline CDR1 LNHDA, CDR2 SQIVND (reference sequence). V gave up 4 bases and J gave up 4 bases; unmatched junction bases: 6. CDR3 amino acids: CASSTSGTSGYNEQFF. The CDR3 DNA reads as TGTGCCAGTAGTACCTCCGGGACTAGCGGATACAATGAGCAGTTCTTC. Full variable domain (missing parts from reference TRBV19 and TRBJ2-1): DGGITQSPKYLFRKEGQNVTLSCEQNLNHDAMYWYRQDPGQGLRLIYYSQIVNDFQKGDIAEGYSVSREKKESFPLTVTSAQKNPTAFYLCASSTSGTSGYNEQFFGPGTRLTVL.

This sequence joins TRBV7-9 and TRBJ1-1; D remains ambiguous. There are 11 residues in the CDR3. The germline V gene has CDR1 SEHNR and CDR2 FQNEAQ (reference sequence). Between the trimmed V and J ends, which lost 3 bases and 5 bases, there was a span of 4 bases. The CDR3 coding sequence is TGTGCCAGCAGCTTTAGAACTGAAGCTTTCTTT. This codes for CASSFRTEAFF.

This chain connects TRBV7-6 to TRBJ2-4, with 10 bases aligning to TRBD2. V shed 5 bases, J shed 1 base, and the junction held 5 bases outside the gene matches. CDR1 is SGHVS, CDR2 FNYEAQ, per germline. The CDR3 length is 16 residues. CDR3 region: CASSASGRGAKNIQYF. CDR3 nucleotide sequence: TGTGCCAGCAGCGCCAGCGGGAGGGGGGCCAAAAACATTCAGTACTTC.

The chain combines TRBV7-8 with TRBJ2-7, with D maybe TRBD1 (5 bases). The CDR3 sequence is 14 residues long. Trimming left V 5 bases short and J 2 bases short, with 13 bases between. Germline CDR1 and CDR2: SGHVS and FQNEAQ. CDR3 region: CASSGSRAAYEQYF. For the CDR3, the DNA is TGTGCCAGCAGCGGATCCAGGGCGGCCTACGAGCAGTACTTC.